A selection of T cell receptor beta chains follows, all from one sample in a study of T cell repertoires and HLA-DP antigens. For these TCRs, the target antigens are not known. Sequenced by immunoSEQ multiplex PCR; TCRdb stores in-frame clones only, minus some. The sample lists some 120,000 clones; roughly 92% were seen once. Specimen: CD4+ T cells from PBMCs. These receptors all stem from a woman aged 18 to 35 in good health and CMV-seronegative. Each CDR3 is given with its conserved first and last residue. A D gene is named only where the DNA matches it firmly. Some rows mark clone size as missing; the rest say once, few, many or name a class of expanded clone.

v_gene	abundance	d_gene	j_gene	CDR3nt	CDR3aa
TRBV2	-	-	TRBJ1-1	TGTGCCAGCAGTGAAGCAAGACAAGGGACGGGGGGCGGTGAAGCTTTCTTT	CASSEARQGTGGGEAFF
TRBV5-4	-	-	TRBJ1-3	TGTGCCAGCAGCCCGGCCCTGGGGGAAAACACCATATATTTT	CASSPALGENTIYF
TRBV7-2	few	-	TRBJ1-2	TGTGCCAGCAGCTTAGAGAGGGGGAGGGGCTATGGCTACACCTTC	CASSLERGRGYGYTF
TRBV5-1	-	TRBD2	TRBJ2-3	TGCGCCAGCAGCTCCGGACTAGCGGGAGAGTCAGATACGCAGTATTTT	CASSSGLAGESDTQYF
TRBV6-5	-	-	TRBJ2-7	TGTGCCAGCAGTTACTCGGGTCGCGGGACCTACGAGCAGTACTTC	CASSYSGRGTYEQYF
TRBV9	-	TRBD1	TRBJ1-5	TGTGCCAGCAGCGTAGGGGGGACAGTAAACAATCAGCCCCAGCATTTT	CASSVGGTVNNQPQHF
TRBV18	-	TRBD1	TRBJ2-7	TGTGCCAGCTCACCCGGGACAGGGCCGAACTACGAGCAGTACTTC	CASSPGTGPNYEQYF
TRBV6-1	-	TRBD1	TRBJ1-2	TGTGCCAGCAGTGATGACAGGGGGGTGCATGGCTACACCTTC	CASSDDRGVHGYTF
TRBV11-3	-	-	TRBJ2-1	TGTGCCAGCAGCTTAGCGGCGGACGCCTACAATGAGCAGTTCTTC	CASSLAADAYNEQFF
TRBV28	-	TRBD2	TRBJ2-7	TGTGCCAGCAGTCGACTAGCGGGAGGGCAATACGAGCAGTACTTC	CASSRLAGGQYEQYF
TRBV18	-	-	TRBJ1-2	TGTGCCAGCTCACAAGTCGGGGCTTCTAACTATGGCTACACCTTC	CASSQVGASNYGYTF
TRBV28	-	-	TRBJ1-6	TGTGCCAGCAGTTTCTGGAAGCTTAGCTCCTATAATTCACCCCTCCACTTT	CASSFWKLSSYNSPLHF